This is a list of T cell receptor beta chains from one sample in a study of neurological immune-mediated disorders. TCRdb independently ran MiXCR on the 5' RACE reads; one entry per CDR3 protein. The sample yields tens of thousands of distinct CDR3 sequences, less than 5% seen once. Sequencing was done on a sample of PBMCs. These receptors all stem from a man younger than 45 with multiple sclerosis. The CDR3 runs from the conserved cysteine through the conserved F or W. Each record gives: CDR3 protein, CDR3 DNA, V gene, D gene, clone size, J gene. D genes are given only for firm matches. Some rows mark clone size as missing; the rest say once, few, many or name a class of expanded clone.

cdr3_aa: CASSLFRDSYYEQYF
cdr3_nt: TGTGCCAGCAGCTTATTCCGGGACAGCTACTACGAGCAGTACTTC
v_call: TRBV5-6
d_call: TRBD1
clone_size: many
j_call: TRBJ2-7

cdr3_aa: CASSQGGAGGGELFF
cdr3_nt: TGTGCCAGCAGCCAAGGGGGGGCCGGCGGCGGGGAGCTGTTTTTT
v_call: TRBV3-1
d_call: .
clone_size: many
j_call: TRBJ2-2

cdr3_aa: CASSPTGIVLGEQFF
cdr3_nt: TGTGCCAGCAGTCCGACAGGGATAGTCTTGGGTGAGCAGTTCTTC
v_call: TRBV6-2/TRBV6-3
d_call: TRBD1
clone_size: few
j_call: TRBJ2-1

cdr3_aa: CSAFGGNPYEQYF
cdr3_nt: TGCAGTGCTTTCGGGGGGAACCCCTACGAGCAGTACTTC
v_call: TRBV20-1
d_call: TRBD2
clone_size: .
j_call: TRBJ2-7

cdr3_aa: CASSLGNSRRGTDTQYF
cdr3_nt: TGCGCCAGCAGCTTGGGGAATTCGCGGAGGGGAACAGATACGCAGTATTTT
v_call: TRBV5-1
d_call: .
clone_size: many
j_call: TRBJ2-3

cdr3_aa: CASSQRLTSGGTQETQYF
cdr3_nt: TGCGCCAGCAGCCAACGATTGACTAGCGGGGGGACCCAAGAGACCCAGTACTTC
v_call: TRBV4-3
d_call: TRBD2
clone_size: .
j_call: TRBJ2-5

cdr3_aa: CSAVPGGYEQYF
cdr3_nt: TGCAGTGCAGTTCCTGGGGGGTACGAGCAGTACTTC
v_call: TRBV20-1
d_call: .
clone_size: many
j_call: TRBJ2-7

cdr3_aa: CASSRSSLGNQPQHF
cdr3_nt: TGTGCCAGCAGTAGGAGCTCTCTCGGCAATCAGCCCCAGCATTTT
v_call: TRBV6-5
d_call: .
clone_size: few
j_call: TRBJ1-5

cdr3_aa: CASTPARSAGTGELFF
cdr3_nt: TGTGCCAGCACCCCAGCTAGGTCGGCGGGCACCGGGGAGCTGTTTTTT
v_call: TRBV5-6
d_call: .
clone_size: medium-sized
j_call: TRBJ2-2

cdr3_aa: CASAGGLTRNEQFF
cdr3_nt: TGTGCCAGCGCCGGGGGCCTAACCCGTAATGAGCAGTTCTTC
v_call: TRBV12-3/TRBV12-4
d_call: .
clone_size: many
j_call: TRBJ2-1

cdr3_aa: CASSLGGFDQPQHF
cdr3_nt: TGTGCCAGCAGCTTGGGGGGATTCGATCAGCCCCAGCATTTT
v_call: TRBV5-6
d_call: .
clone_size: many
j_call: TRBJ1-5

cdr3_aa: CASSEFPSRQGTHGYTF
cdr3_nt: TGTGCCAGCAGTGAATTCCCCTCTCGACAGGGGACGCATGGCTACACCTTC
v_call: TRBV25-1
d_call: TRBD1
clone_size: many
j_call: TRBJ1-2

cdr3_aa: CASRPEKSTDTQYF
cdr3_nt: TGTGCCAGCAGGCCCGAAAAAAGCACAGATACGCAGTATTTT
v_call: TRBV7-9
d_call: .
clone_size: many
j_call: TRBJ2-3

cdr3_aa: CASSLDSGLNTEAFF
cdr3_nt: TGCGCCAGCAGCTTGGACTCAGGGCTGAACACTGAAGCTTTCTTT
v_call: TRBV5-1
d_call: .
clone_size: medium-sized
j_call: TRBJ1-1

cdr3_aa: CSARAETQYF
cdr3_nt: TGCAGTGCTAGAGCGGAGACCCAGTACTTC
v_call: TRBV20-1
d_call: .
clone_size: many
j_call: TRBJ2-5

cdr3_aa: CATSVLGNSPLHF
cdr3_nt: TGTGCCACCAGCGTGCTAGGGAATTCACCCCTCCACTTT
v_call: TRBV15
d_call: .
clone_size: .
j_call: TRBJ1-6

cdr3_aa: CASSSTGTECF
cdr3_nt: TGTGCCAGCAGTTCAACCGGGACAGAGTGCTTC
v_call: TRBV12-3/TRBV12-4
d_call: TRBD1
clone_size: medium-sized
j_call: TRBJ2-5

cdr3_aa: CASSGGQEAFF
cdr3_nt: TGTGCCAGCAGTGGGGGACAGGAAGCTTTCTTT
v_call: TRBV25-1
d_call: TRBD1
clone_size: many
j_call: TRBJ1-1

cdr3_aa: CSALTGAKQYF
cdr3_nt: TGCAGTGCTCTCACAGGGGCGAAGCAGTACTTC
v_call: TRBV20-1
d_call: TRBD1
clone_size: .
j_call: TRBJ2-7

cdr3_aa: CASSFYICSEAGSQETQYF
cdr3_nt: .
v_call: TRBV6-5
d_call: .
clone_size: .
j_call: TRBJ2-5

cdr3_aa: CASSSTGAGGYTF
cdr3_nt: TGTGCCAGCAGTTCAACAGGGGCCGGTGGCTACACCTTC
v_call: TRBV6-2/TRBV6-3
d_call: TRBD1
clone_size: many
j_call: TRBJ1-2

cdr3_aa: CSALGGRYTEAFF
cdr3_nt: TGCAGTGCGCTGGGCGGCAGGTACACTGAAGCTTTCTTT
v_call: TRBV20-1
d_call: .
clone_size: .
j_call: TRBJ1-1

cdr3_aa: CASSLGQETQYF
cdr3_nt: TGCGCCAGCAGCTTGGGCCAAGAGACCCAGTACTTC
v_call: TRBV5-1
d_call: .
clone_size: many
j_call: TRBJ2-5

cdr3_aa: CAIRPRDRGLYEQYF
cdr3_nt: TGTGCCATCAGGCCGCGGGACAGGGGGCTTTACGAGCAGTACTTC
v_call: TRBV10-3
d_call: TRBD1
clone_size: many
j_call: TRBJ2-7

cdr3_aa: CASSAGTGTRETQYF
cdr3_nt: TGTGCCAGCAGCGCCGGGACGGGAACGCGTGAGACCCAGTACTTC
v_call: TRBV9
d_call: .
clone_size: many
j_call: TRBJ2-5

cdr3_aa: CASSPRTGGPTEAFF
cdr3_nt: TGTGCCAGCAGCCCAAGGACAGGGGGCCCCACTGAAGCTTTCTTT
v_call: TRBV7-9
d_call: TRBD1
clone_size: many
j_call: TRBJ1-1

cdr3_aa: CASSLMSGSSGNTIYF
cdr3_nt: TGTGCCAGCAGCTTAATGTCCGGTAGCTCTGGAAACACCATATATTTT
v_call: TRBV7-2
d_call: .
clone_size: many
j_call: TRBJ1-3

cdr3_aa: CASSDTPNTEAFF
cdr3_nt: TGTGCCAGCAGCGATACACCGAACACTGAAGCTTTCTTT
v_call: TRBV6-1
d_call: .
clone_size: few
j_call: TRBJ1-1

cdr3_aa: CASSLITGPSGYGYTF
cdr3_nt: TGCGCCAGCAGCTTGATCACAGGGCCGTCAGGCTATGGCTACACCTTC
v_call: TRBV5-1
d_call: .
clone_size: few
j_call: TRBJ1-2

cdr3_aa: CSGRGAGNTQYF
cdr3_nt: TGCAGTGGACGCGGGGCGGGGAATACGCAGTATTTT
v_call: TRBV20-1
d_call: .
clone_size: many
j_call: TRBJ2-3